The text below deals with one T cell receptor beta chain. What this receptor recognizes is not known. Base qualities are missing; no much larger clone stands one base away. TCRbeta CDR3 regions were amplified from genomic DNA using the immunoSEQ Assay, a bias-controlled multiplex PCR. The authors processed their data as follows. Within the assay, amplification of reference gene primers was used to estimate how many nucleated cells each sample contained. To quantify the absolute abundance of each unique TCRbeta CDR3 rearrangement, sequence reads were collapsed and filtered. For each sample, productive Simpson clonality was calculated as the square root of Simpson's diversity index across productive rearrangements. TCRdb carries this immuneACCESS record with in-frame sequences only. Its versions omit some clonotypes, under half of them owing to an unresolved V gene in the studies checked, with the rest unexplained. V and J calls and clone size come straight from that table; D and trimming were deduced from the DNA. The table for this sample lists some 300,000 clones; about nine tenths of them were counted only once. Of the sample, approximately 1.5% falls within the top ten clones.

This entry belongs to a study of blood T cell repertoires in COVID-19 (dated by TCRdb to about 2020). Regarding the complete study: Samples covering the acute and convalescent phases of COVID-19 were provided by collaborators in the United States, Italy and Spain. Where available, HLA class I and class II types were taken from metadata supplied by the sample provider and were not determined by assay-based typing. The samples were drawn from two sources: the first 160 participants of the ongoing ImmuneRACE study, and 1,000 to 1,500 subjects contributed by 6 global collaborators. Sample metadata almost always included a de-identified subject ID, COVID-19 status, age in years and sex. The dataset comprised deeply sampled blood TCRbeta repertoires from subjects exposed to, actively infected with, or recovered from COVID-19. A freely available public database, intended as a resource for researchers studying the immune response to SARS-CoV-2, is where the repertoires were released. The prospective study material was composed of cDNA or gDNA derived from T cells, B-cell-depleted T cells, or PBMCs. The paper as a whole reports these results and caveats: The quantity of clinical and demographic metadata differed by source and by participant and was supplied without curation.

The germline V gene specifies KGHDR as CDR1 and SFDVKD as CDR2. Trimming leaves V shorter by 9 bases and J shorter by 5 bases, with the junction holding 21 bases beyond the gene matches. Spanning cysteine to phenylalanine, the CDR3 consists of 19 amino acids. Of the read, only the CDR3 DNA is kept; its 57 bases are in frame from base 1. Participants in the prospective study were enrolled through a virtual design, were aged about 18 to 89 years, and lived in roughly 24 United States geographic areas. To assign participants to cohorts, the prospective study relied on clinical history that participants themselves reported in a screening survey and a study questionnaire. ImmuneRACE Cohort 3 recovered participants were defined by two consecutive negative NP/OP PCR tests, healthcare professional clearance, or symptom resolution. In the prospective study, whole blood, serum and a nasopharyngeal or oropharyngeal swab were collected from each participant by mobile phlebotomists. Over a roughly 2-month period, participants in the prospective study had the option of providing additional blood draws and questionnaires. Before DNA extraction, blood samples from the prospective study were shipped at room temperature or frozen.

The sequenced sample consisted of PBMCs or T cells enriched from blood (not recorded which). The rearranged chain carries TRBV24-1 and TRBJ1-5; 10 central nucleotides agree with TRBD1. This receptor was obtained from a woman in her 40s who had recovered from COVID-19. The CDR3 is CATLPGDETGGGGDQPQHF. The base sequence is TGTGCCACCCTACCCGGGGATGAGACAGGGGGCGGAGGGGATCAGCCCCAGCATTTT.